The 4 T cell receptor beta chains given below trace back to one sample, sequenced in a study of blood T cell repertoires in COVID-19. Profiled with immunoSEQ multiplex PCR; TCRdb holds only in-frame clones, not every one. This sample has roughly 240,000 clones, with 75% to 90% found just once. The sample taken for sequencing was PBMCs or T cells enriched from blood (not recorded which). These receptors all stem from a man in his fifties who had been exposed to COVID-19.

This clone was seen a few times. The chain is built from TRBV30 and TRBJ1-5; 7 bases map to TRBD1. The length of the CDR3 is 13 residues. J lost 8 bases, V lost 5 bases, and 9 bases had no gene match. Looked up from germline, CDR1 is GTSNPN and CDR2 is SVGIG (reference sequence). CDR3 protein: CAWSGPGGEPQHF. The CDR3 DNA reads TGTGCCTGGTCTGGTCCAGGGGGAGAGCCCCAGCATTTT.

This sequence joins TRBV3-1 (or the pseudogene TRBV3-2) and TRBJ1-2; 11 positions agree with TRBD1. CDR1 and CDR2 (germline): LGHDT, YNNKEL (reference sequence). There are 15 residues in the CDR3. V lost 5 bases and J lost 9; bases outside the gene matches: 11. The CDR3 region is CASSKDRGLDLSYTF. CDR3 DNA sequence: TGTGCCAGCAGCAAGGACAGGGGGCTTGATTTGAGCTACACCTTC.

The chain has TRBV12-2 and TRBJ2-3; the D call TRBD2 from the table was never checked on the DNA. TRBV12-2 constitutes a pseudogene. The CDR3 length is 18 residues. CDR3 sequence reads: CASRLPGLVVFSTDTQYF. CDR3 in DNA: TGTGCAAGTCGCTTACCGGGACTAGTAGTTTTTAGCACAGATACGCAGTATTTT.

The table lists this clone with a count of one. V usage is TRBV7-2 and J usage is TRBJ1-3; D unclear. This CDR3 has 15 residues. In germline, CDR1 is SGHTA, CDR2 FQGNSA. The V and J ends lost 1 base and 0 bases respectively, with 7 bases between them. CDR3 sequence: CASSLGTVSGNTIYF. DNA of the CDR3: TGTGCCAGCAGCTTAGGTACAGTCTCTGGAAACACCATATATTTT.